This entry lists 25 T cell receptor beta chains sequenced from one sample in a study of T-cell memory formation after mild COVID-19. One entry per CDR3 protein results from TCRdb running MiXCR on the 5' RACE reads. Of 300,000 to 400,000 distinct CDR3 sequences detected, approximately 13% appear once; the ten largest clones hold 22%. Sequencing was done on a sample of PBMCs or a T cell subset sorted from them (not recorded which). The receptors shown here come from a man between 18 and 29 years old who had mild COVID-19 (a few samples of this study predate the infection). Cell type and time point are not known.

The DNA of the CDR3 is TGTGCCAGCACCCGAAGCTCGAACACCGGGGAGCTGTTTTTT. Its translation is CASTRSSNTGELFF. The rearrangement links TRBV7-3 to TRBJ2-2; D unclear. Trimming pared 7 bases from V and 0 bases from J, leaving 9 bases between. This CDR3 comprises 14 residues. The germline V gene has CDR1 SGHTA and CDR2 FQGTGA. Supplemented by reference TRBV7-3 and TRBJ2-2, the full variable domain reads GAGVSQTPSNKVTEKGKYVELRCDPISGHTALYWYRQSLGQGPEFLIYFQGTGAADDSGLPNDRFFAVRPEGSVSTLKIQRTERGDSAVYLCASTRSSNTGELFFGEGSRLTVL.

V and J are TRBV6-6 and TRBJ2-2, with D uncertain. Trimming pared 3 bases from V and 5 bases from J, leaving 7 bases between. The CDR3 runs to 13 residues. The germline V gene has CDR1 MNHNY and CDR2 SVGAGI (reference sequence). As DNA, the CDR3 is TGTGCCAGCAGTTATGCTAGAACCGGGGAGCTGTTTTTT. This codes for CASSYARTGELFF.

The rearrangement uses TRBV7-6 and TRBJ2-4; 14 positions agree with TRBD2. CDR3 length equals 16 residues. Per germline, CDR1 SGHVS and CDR2 FNYEAQ. J lost 8 bases, V lost 4 bases, and 7 bases had no gene match. The CDR3 bases are TGTGCCAGCAGCTCGAGACTAGCGGGGGGGCCGGACATTCAGTACTTC. Its translation: CASSSRLAGGPDIQYF.

This clonotype was detected only a few times. V gene TRBV9 combines with J gene TRBJ2-7, with a tentative D call TRBD1 (5 bases). Between the trimmed V and J ends, which lost 3 bases and 6 bases, there was a span of 16 bases. Germline V lookup: CDR1 SGDLS, CDR2 YYNGEE. This CDR3 spans 14 amino acids. The CDR3 region is CASSATVSALEQYF. In DNA, the CDR3 is TGTGCCAGCAGCGCGACAGTTTCCGCTCTCGAGCAGTACTTC.

This chain uses TRBV10-3 with TRBJ1-4; possibly TRBD1 for D (6 bases). Looked up from germline, CDR1 is ENHRY and CDR2 is SYGVKD. The V gene lost 3 bases and the J gene lost 8 bases, with 19 bases spanning the gap. This CDR3 comprises 16 residues. The CDR3 DNA follows: TGTGCCATCAGTGAAGGACAGAGCCCAAGTGGAGAAAAACTGTTTTTT. Translated, it gives CAISEGQSPSGEKLFF.

This clonotype was observed many times. V is TRBV6-2 or TRBV6-3 and J is TRBJ1-1, with D perhaps matching TRBD1 (6 bases). Per the germline V gene, CDR1 is MNHEY and CDR2 is SVGEGT. The CDR3 spans 17 residues. Trimming stripped 2 bases from V and 0 bases from J, with 16 bases between. CDR3 nucleotides: TGTGCCAGCAGTTACGCCGGACAGACCTCCATGAACACTGAAGCTTTCTTT. Amino acid sequence: CASSYAGQTSMNTEAFF.

This clonotype appeared a few times. This sequence joins TRBV19 and TRBJ2-2, with D possibly TRBD2 on 5 matching bases. V lost 5 bases to trimming and J lost 8 bases, with 12 bases between them. The CDR3 spans 13 residues. Looked up from germline, CDR1 is LNHDA and CDR2 is SQIVND (reference sequence). The CDR3 DNA reads TGTGCCAGTAGTGGAGGTCCTCGGGGGGAGCTGTTTTTT. Translating gives CASSGGPRGELFF.

This sequence joins TRBV21-1 and TRBJ2-1. TRBV21-1 is flagged as a pseudogene. The CDR3 runs to 15 residues. The CDR3 DNA is TGTGCCAGCGGTTTCGGGGATTTAATTCACAATGAGCAGTTCTTC. Its protein is CASGFGDLIHNEQFF.

A few counts support this clonotype. The chain has TRBV14 and TRBJ1-5; D call uncertain. The ends were cut back, 1 base at V and 6 bases at J, with 7 bases in the middle. This CDR3 is 13 amino acids long. The germline CDR1 and CDR2 sequences are SGHDN and FVKESK. The CDR3 loop is CASSQGPGQPQHF. DNA of the CDR3: TGTGCCAGCAGCCAAGGTCCCGGTCAGCCCCAGCATTTT.

This clonotype was detected only once. V gene TRBV20-1 combines with J gene TRBJ1-5; 7 bases line up with TRBD1. The CDR3 spans 15 residues. V was pared by 6 bases and J by 0 bases, with 8 bases of the junction left unmatched. The germline gives CDR1 DFQATT, CDR2 SNEGSKA (reference sequence). In DNA form, the CDR3 reads TGCAGTGCCCGGGACAGCAGCTATAGCAATCAGCCCCAGCATTTT. This sequence encodes CSARDSSYSNQPQHF.

The chain is built from TRBV3-1 and TRBJ1-1; tentative D call: TRBD1 (6 bases). The CDR3 consists of 12 residues. Trimming took 2 bases from V and 6 from J, leaving 7 bases between them. Germline V CDR1 and CDR2: LGHDT, YNNKEL (reference sequence). CDR3 protein: CASSQNRAEAFF. Here the CDR3 DNA reads TGTGCCAGCAGCCAAAACAGGGCTGAAGCTTTCTTT.

This clonotype was picked up a small number of times. The rearrangement joins TRBV5-1 to TRBJ1-1; D remains ambiguous. The germline V gene encodes CDR1 SGHRS and CDR2 YFSETQ. The CDR3 has 16 residues. The V end lost 3 bases, the J end lost 0 bases, and 15 bases lay between the germline ends. The CDR3 spells CASSSMGTIMNTEAFF. CDR3 sequence (DNA): TGCGCCAGCAGCTCCATGGGCACTATCATGAACACTGAAGCTTTCTTT.

There are a few counts of this clonotype. The V gene is TRBV5-1, the J gene TRBJ2-1; TRBD2 is a possible D gene (6 bases). V shed 0 bases and J shed 2 bases, with 9 bases lying between them. Germline V lookup: CDR1 SGHRS, CDR2 YFSETQ. The CDR3 contains 15 residues. CDR3 DNA sequence: TGCGCCAGCAGCTTGGATGCGGGAACCTACAATGAGCAGTTCTTC. Residues: CASSLDAGTYNEQFF.

V and J are TRBV28 and TRBJ2-3; 8 bases line up with TRBD2. CDR3 length: 14 residues. V was clipped by 7 bases and J by 2 bases; unmatched bases: 5. Per the germline V gene, CDR1 is MDHEN and CDR2 is SYDVKM. CDR3 loop: CASTRGGNTDTQYF. The CDR3 DNA follows: TGTGCCAGCACCCGGGGGGGTAACACAGATACGCAGTATTTT.

J is TRBJ2-1 and V is TRBV12-3 or TRBV12-4; TRBD2 might be the D (5 bases). V dropped 6 bases and J dropped 10 bases, with 10 bases sitting between them. The CDR3 has 11 amino acids. CDR3 bases: TGTGCCAGCAGCATCGGCGGGGAGCAGTTCTTC. It yields the protein CASSIGGEQFF.

In its sample, this clonotype was seen a few times. The chain joins TRBV3-2 to TRBJ1-1. TRBV3-2 is termed a pseudogene. The length of the CDR3 is 12 residues. CDR3 DNA: TGTGCCAGCAGCCAAGGGTCGTTGGAAGTTTTCTTT. It yields the protein CASSQGSLEVFF.

V gene TRBV7-9 combines with J gene TRBJ1-5; 9 bases match TRBD1. Unmatched junction bases numbered 5, after V lost 5 bases and J lost 9 bases. This CDR3 region has 13 residues. Germline V gene data show CDR1 as SEHNR and CDR2 as FQNEAQ (reference sequence). DNA of the CDR3: TGTGCCAGCAGCCGGACAGGGGTACGGCCCCAGCATTTT. It translates to CASSRTGVRPQHF.

The V and J genes are TRBV6-6 and TRBJ1-1; the match to TRBD1 covers 8 bases. Germline CDR1 reads MNHNY; CDR2 reads SVGAGI (reference sequence). Unmatched junction bases numbered 14, after V lost 6 bases and J lost 11 bases. The CDR3 spans 14 residues. CDR3 coding DNA: TGTGCCAGCAGCCTCCCGACAGGGGCCGCCCGGGCTTTCTTT. It yields the protein CASSLPTGAARAFF.

The gene calls are TRBV6-5 and TRBJ1-2; D is unresolved. The CDR3 has 14 amino acids. The germline CDR1 and CDR2 sequences are MNHEY and SVGAGI. V shed 4 bases and J shed 2 bases, with 11 bases lying between them. The CDR3 spells CASSSSQLNYGYTF. CDR3 nucleotides: TGTGCCAGCAGTTCCAGCCAGCTAAACTATGGCTACACCTTC.

The rearrangement joins TRBV21-1 to TRBJ2-7. TRBV21-1 is given as a pseudogene. The CDR3 has 13 amino acids. The CDR3 spells CASSKCWHYEQYV. CDR3 nucleotide sequence: TGTGCCAGCAGCAAATGTTGGCACTACGAGCAGTACGTC.

The V gene is TRBV12-3 or TRBV12-4, the J gene TRBJ1-2; D not certain. CDR3 size: 17 residues. V was clipped by 5 bases and J by 7 bases, with 26 bases between them. This CDR3 is CASSLPLRIRPLGGYTF. CDR3 sequence (DNA): TGTGCCAGCAGTCTGCCCCTCCGGATCCGTCCTTTGGGTGGCTACACCTTC.

The chain joins TRBV10-3 to TRBJ2-4, with D tentatively TRBD1 (6 bases). The CDR3 has 13 amino acids. Germline CDR1 ENHRY, CDR2 SYGVKD. Between the trimmed V and J ends, which lost 6 bases and 5 bases, there was a span of 11 bases. This chain's CDR3 is CAIRGTGQNIQYF. For the CDR3, the DNA is TGTGCCATCAGGGGCACAGGGCAAAACATTCAGTACTTC.

This clonotype was observed many times. J is TRBJ2-5 and V is TRBV20-1; weak D call: TRBD2 (6 bases). Germline V gene sequence: CDR1 DFQATT, CDR2 SNEGSKA (reference sequence). Trimming left V 0 bases short and J 2 bases short, with 10 bases between. The CDR3 spans 14 residues. The CDR3 sequence: CSARDVGGQETQYF. CDR3 nucleotides: TGCAGTGCTAGAGATGTGGGGGGACAAGAGACCCAGTACTTC.

The chain has TRBV7-3 and TRBJ1-2, with a tentative D call TRBD1 (5 bases). The CDR3 length is 15 residues. Trimming left V 1 base short and J 4 bases short, with 13 bases between. In germline, CDR1 is SGHTA, CDR2 FQGTGA. CDR3 in amino acids: CASSLIAGLGYGYTF. CDR3 DNA: TGTGCCAGCAGCTTAATTGCAGGGTTGGGCTATGGCTACACCTTC.

The rearrangement joins TRBV15 to TRBJ1-1; D unclear. Per the germline V gene, CDR1 is LNHNV and CDR2 is YYDKDF (reference sequence). V gave up 5 bases and J gave up 5 bases, with 15 bases separating them. The CDR3 runs 14 residues. CDR3 in DNA: TGTGCCACCAGCGTCGAGCGCCGAGGGACTGAAGCTTTCTTT. Translating gives CATSVERRGTEAFF.